These 10 T cell receptor beta chains came from one sample sequenced in a study of neurological immune-mediated disorders. TCRdb reprocessed the 5' RACE reads with MiXCR, giving one entry per CDR3 protein. The sample has tens of thousands of distinct CDR3 sequences; more than 4.5% are singletons. The sample taken for sequencing was CD4+ T cells from blood. The receptors were sampled from a man aged 18-30 years in good health.

This clonotype was seen repeatedly, ten times or more. The chain couples TRBV12-3 or TRBV12-4 to TRBJ2-4; D is unresolved. The CDR3 has 15 residues. Trimming left V 8 bases short and J 0 bases short, with 14 bases between. CDR3 nucleotide sequence: TGTGCCAGCTTCCTGGACGGAGAAGCCAAAAACATTCAGTACTTC. Translation gives CASFLDGEAKNIQYF.

This clonotype was found many times. The chain links TRBV5-1 to TRBJ1-6, with D hard to call. Germline lookup yields CDR1 SGHRS and CDR2 YFSETQ. The CDR3 contains 13 residues. The V gene lost 0 bases and the J gene lost 7 bases, with 5 bases spanning the gap. Here the CDR3 reads CASSLGTNSPLHF. In DNA form, the CDR3 reads TGCGCCAGCAGCTTGGGGACCAATTCACCCCTCCACTTT.

A remark on this clonotype: One end of the junction varies from germline; a read error may be responsible. The rearrangement joins TRBV20-1 to TRBJ1-6; possible D gene TRBD1, 6 bases. This CDR3 comprises 14 residues. Per the germline V gene, CDR1 is DFQATT and CDR2 is SNEGSKA (reference sequence). CDR3 residues: CSAQDSSYNSPINF. The DNA for the CDR3 is TGCAGTGCCCAGGACAGCTCCTATAATTCACCCATCAACTTT.

This clonotype was counted at least ten times. J is TRBJ2-4 and V is TRBV7-2; D not resolved. This CDR3 is 11 amino acids long. Between the trimmed V and J ends, which lost 3 bases and 10 bases, there was a span of 7 bases. Germline V lookup: CDR1 SGHTA, CDR2 FQGNSA. The chain's CDR3 is CASSFGRIQYF. The CDR3 nucleotides read TGTGCCAGCAGCTTCGGGCGTATTCAGTACTTC. The full variable domain, rest sourced from reference TRBV7-2 and TRBJ2-4, is GAGVSQSPSNKVTEKGKDVELRCDPISGHTALYWYRQSLGQGLEFLIYFQGNSAPDKSGLPSDRFSAERTGGSVSTLTIQRTQQEDSAVYLCASSFGRIQYFGAGTRLSVL.

This clonotype was seen many times. V is TRBV10-3 and J is TRBJ2-7; D may be TRBD1 (5 bases). CDR1 and CDR2 (germline): ENHRY, SYGVKD. V lost 9 bases and J 2 bases, leaving 11 bases between the germline ends. The CDR3 loop spans 12 amino acids. CDR3 in amino acids: CAIQGLTYEQYF. CDR3 bases: TGTGCCATTCAGGGCCTTACCTACGAGCAGTACTTC.

At least ten counts were recorded for this clonotype. The genes are TRBV7-2 and TRBJ2-7; D possibly corresponds to TRBD1 (5 bases). CDR1 is SGHTA and CDR2 is FQGNSA in the germline V gene. The CDR3 length is 14 residues. V was clipped by 4 bases and J by 2 bases, with 12 bases between them. The CDR3 DNA sequence: TGTGCCAGCAGCTCAACAGGTTACGCCTACGAGCAGTACTTC. Translating it yields CASSSTGYAYEQYF.

This clonotype was seen at least ten times. This chain links TRBV5-1 with TRBJ2-1; 7 nucleotides agree with TRBD1. CDR1 is SGHRS, CDR2 YFSETQ, per germline. This CDR3 is built from 12 residues. Losses at the gene ends were 7 bases for V and 7 bases for J; bases not matched to a gene: 5. CDR3 in DNA: TGCGCCAGCTATACAGGGGAAAATGAGCAGTTCTTC. Translated: CASYTGENEQFF.

This clonotype occurred many times. The chain is built from TRBV5-1 and TRBJ2-3; 7 nucleotides agree with TRBD2. CDR1 is SGHRS, CDR2 YFSETQ, per germline. Trimming removed 6 bases from V and 6 bases from J; junction bases left unmatched: 7. The CDR3 loop spans 13 amino acids. This CDR3 is CASTEVGGDTQYF. CDR3 bases: TGCGCCAGCACCGAGGTCGGGGGGGATACGCAGTATTTT.

In this sample, this clonotype turned up many times. The V gene is TRBV6-4, the J gene TRBJ2-3; no clear D. The V end was cut by 6 bases, the J end by 0 bases, with 10 bases between. Germline CDR1 and CDR2: MRHNA and SNTAGT. This CDR3 is built from 14 residues. For the CDR3, the DNA is TGTGCCAGCAGAGCAACCTCTAGCACAGATACGCAGTATTTT. Encoded protein: CASRATSSTDTQYF.

This clonotype was seen many times. The genes are TRBV4-1 and TRBJ2-7; 7 bases fit TRBD2. Trimming took 4 bases from V and 7 from J; bases not matched to a gene: 19. Per the germline V gene, CDR1 is MGHRA and CDR2 is YSYEKL. The CDR3 runs 17 residues. The DNA for the CDR3 is TGCGCCAGCAGCCGCTCGGGGAGCGGGGCCCCAGTCTGGGAGCAGTACTTC. Protein product: CASSRSGSGAPVWEQYF.